The 3 T cell receptor beta chains reported below all come from one sample, sequenced in a study of T cell changes during pregnancy in multiple sclerosis. Method: immunoSEQ multiplex PCR; TCRdb's copy keeps in-frame clones and lacks some. This sample has some 85,000 clones, with roughly 93% found just once. The starting material was peripheral blood, obtained in the second trimester of pregnancy. The origin of the receptors is a female donor in good health, enrolled as a control in a pregnancy study.

This clone came up once. This chain uses TRBV5-5 with TRBJ1-5, with D hard to call. Germline V gives CDR1 SGHKS, CDR2 YYEKEE (reference sequence). The V gene lost 3 bases and the J gene lost 3 bases, with 22 bases spanning the gap. This CDR3 spans 18 amino acids. This CDR3 is CASSWNAWAEASNQPQHF. The CDR3 DNA reads TGTGCCAGCAGCTGGAACGCTTGGGCGGAGGCCTCCAATCAGCCCCAGCATTTT.

The chain uses TRBV7-9 and TRBJ2-3; weak D call: TRBD2 (6 bases). Trimming pared 4 bases from V and 5 bases from J, leaving 10 bases between. Germline V gives CDR1 SEHNR, CDR2 FQNEAQ (reference sequence). This CDR3 region has 13 residues. CDR3 in DNA: TGTGCCAGCAGCTACCGAGCGGGAGATACGCAGTATTTT. Its translation is CASSYRAGDTQYF.

In this sample, this clone turned up a few times. The rearrangement joins TRBV4-1 to TRBJ2-1, with 9 bases identical to TRBD2. The junction had 4 bases not matched to a gene; V was cut back by 0 bases and J by 4 bases. The CDR3 consists of 16 residues. The germline CDR1 and CDR2 sequences are MGHRA and YSYEKL. This CDR3 is CASSQDWSGGYNEQFF. Here the CDR3 DNA reads TGCGCCAGCAGCCAAGATTGGAGCGGGGGGTACAATGAGCAGTTCTTC.